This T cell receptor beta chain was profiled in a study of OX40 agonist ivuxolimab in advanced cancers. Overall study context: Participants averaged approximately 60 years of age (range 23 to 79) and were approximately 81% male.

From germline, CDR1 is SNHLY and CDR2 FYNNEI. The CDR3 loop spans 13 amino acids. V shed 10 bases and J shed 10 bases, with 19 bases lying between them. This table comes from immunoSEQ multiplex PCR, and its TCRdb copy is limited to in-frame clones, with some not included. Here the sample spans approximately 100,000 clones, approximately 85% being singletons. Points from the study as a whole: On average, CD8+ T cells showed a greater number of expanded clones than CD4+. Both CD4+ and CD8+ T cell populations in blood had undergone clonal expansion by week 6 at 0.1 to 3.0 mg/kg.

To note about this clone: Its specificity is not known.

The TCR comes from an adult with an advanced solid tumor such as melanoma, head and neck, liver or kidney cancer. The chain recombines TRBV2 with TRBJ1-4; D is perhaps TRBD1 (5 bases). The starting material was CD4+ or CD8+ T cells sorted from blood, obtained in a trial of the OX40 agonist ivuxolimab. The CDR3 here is CATTPEGSGKLFF. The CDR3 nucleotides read TGTGCCACGACCCCGGAGGGGAGCGGAAAACTGTTTTTT.